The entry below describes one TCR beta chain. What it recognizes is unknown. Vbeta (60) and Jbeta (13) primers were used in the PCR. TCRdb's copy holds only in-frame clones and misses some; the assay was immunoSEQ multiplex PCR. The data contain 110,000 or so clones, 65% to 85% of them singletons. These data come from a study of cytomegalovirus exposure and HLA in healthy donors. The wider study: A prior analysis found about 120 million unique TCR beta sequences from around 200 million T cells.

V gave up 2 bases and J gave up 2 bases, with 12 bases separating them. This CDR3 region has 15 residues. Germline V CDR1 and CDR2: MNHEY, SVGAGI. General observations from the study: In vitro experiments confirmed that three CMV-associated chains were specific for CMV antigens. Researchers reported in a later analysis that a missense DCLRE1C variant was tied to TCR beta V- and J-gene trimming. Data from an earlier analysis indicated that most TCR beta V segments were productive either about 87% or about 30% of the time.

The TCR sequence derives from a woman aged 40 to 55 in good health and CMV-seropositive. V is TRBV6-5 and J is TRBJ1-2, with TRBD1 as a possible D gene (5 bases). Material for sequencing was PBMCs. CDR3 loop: CASSYDYAGNYGYTF. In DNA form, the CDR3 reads TGTGCCAGCAGTTACGATTATGCAGGGAACTATGGCTACACCTTC.